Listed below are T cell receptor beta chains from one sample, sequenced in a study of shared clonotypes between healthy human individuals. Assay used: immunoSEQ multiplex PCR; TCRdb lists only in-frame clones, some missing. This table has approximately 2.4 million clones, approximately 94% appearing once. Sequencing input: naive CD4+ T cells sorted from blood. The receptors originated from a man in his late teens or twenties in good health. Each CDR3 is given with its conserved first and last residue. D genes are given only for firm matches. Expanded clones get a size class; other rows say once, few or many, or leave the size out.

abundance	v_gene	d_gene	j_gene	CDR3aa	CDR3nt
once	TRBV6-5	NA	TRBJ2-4	CASRAPRGENIQYF	TGTGCCAGCAGGGCCCCGCGGGGTGAAAACATTCAGTACTTC
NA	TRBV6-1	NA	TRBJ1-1	CASSESGKAFF	TGTGCCAGCAGTGAAAGTGGGAAGGCTTTCTTT
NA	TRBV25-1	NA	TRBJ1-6	CASKRGPGDSPLHF	TGTGCCAGCAAGAGGGGTCCGGGGGATTCACCCCTCCACTTT
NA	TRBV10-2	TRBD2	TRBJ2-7	CASSEGASGRARGLIEQYF	TGCGCCAGCAGTGAGGGGGCTAGCGGGAGGGCCCGGGGTCTCATCGAGCAGTACTTC
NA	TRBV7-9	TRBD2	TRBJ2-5	CASTLRTSGSETQYF	TGTGCCAGCACCCTACGGACTAGCGGGTCAGAGACCCAGTACTTC
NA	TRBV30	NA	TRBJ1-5	CAWSVDPGQPQHF	TGTGCCTGGAGTGTAGACCCAGGTCAGCCCCAGCATTTT
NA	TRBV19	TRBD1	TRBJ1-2	CASRTGTDNSYGYTF	TGTGCCAGTCGGACAGGGACTGACAACAGCTATGGCTACACCTTC
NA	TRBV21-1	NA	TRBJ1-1	CASSKGSMTEAFF	TGTGCCAGCAGCAAGGGAAGTATGACTGAAGCTTTCTTT
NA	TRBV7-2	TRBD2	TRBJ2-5	CASRRTSVQETQYF	TGTGCCAGCAGGCGGACTAGCGTCCAAGAGACCCAGTACTTC
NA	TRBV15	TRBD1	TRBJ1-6	CATSPWDRGSSPLHF	TGTGCCACCAGCCCATGGGACAGGGGAAGTTCACCCCTCCACTTT
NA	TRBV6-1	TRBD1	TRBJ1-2	CASMRGQGYGYTF	TGTGCCAGCATGCGGGGACAGGGGTATGGCTACACCTTC
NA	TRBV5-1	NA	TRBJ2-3	CASSVGAEASTDTQYF	TGCGCCAGCAGCGTGGGTGCGGAAGCTAGCACAGATACGCAGTATTTT
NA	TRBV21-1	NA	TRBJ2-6	CASSKWGEFSGANVLTF	TGTGCCAGCAGCAAATGGGGCGAGTTCTCTGGGGCCAACGTCCTGACTTTC
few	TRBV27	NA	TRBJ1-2	CASNGGPYGYTF	TGTGCCAGCAACGGCGGACCCTATGGCTACACCTTC
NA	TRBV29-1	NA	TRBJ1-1	CSVEVYLNTEAFF	TGCAGCGTTGAAGTGTACCTGAACACTGAAGCTTTCTTT
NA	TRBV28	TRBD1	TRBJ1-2	CASSLEQGARGYTF	TGTGCCAGCAGCCTCGAACAGGGGGCCAGGGGCTACACCTTC
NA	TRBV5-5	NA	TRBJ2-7	CASSLNHAYEQYF	TGTGCCAGCAGCTTGAACCACGCCTACGAGCAGTACTTC
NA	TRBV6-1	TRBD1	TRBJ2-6	CASTGGSGANVLTF	TGTGCCAGTACAGGGGGCTCTGGGGCCAACGTCCTGACTTTC
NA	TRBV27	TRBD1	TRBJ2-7	CARKKGGTGPYEQYF	TGTGCCAGAAAAAAGGGGGGGACAGGGCCCTACGAGCAGTACTTC
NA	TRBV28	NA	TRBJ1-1	CASSLGGEGGISEAFF	TGTGCCAGCAGTTTAGGAGGCGAGGGAGGGATCAGTGAAGCTTTCTTT
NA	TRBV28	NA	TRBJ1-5	CASSPHRGGPGQPQHF	TGTGCCAGCAGTCCCCACCGAGGGGGGCCGGGGCAGCCCCAGCATTTT
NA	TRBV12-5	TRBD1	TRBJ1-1	CASGWAGGMNTEAFF	TGTGCTAGTGGTTGGGCAGGGGGGATGAACACTGAAGCTTTCTTT
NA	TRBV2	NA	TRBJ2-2	CASSASAGGELFF	TGTGCCAGCAGTGCTTCGGCAGGCGGGGAGCTGTTTTTT
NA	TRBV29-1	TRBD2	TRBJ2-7	CSVDGLAGDLAYEQYF	TGCAGCGTTGATGGGCTAGCGGGGGACCTAGCCTACGAGCAGTACTTC
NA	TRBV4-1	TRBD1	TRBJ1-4	CASSYDRVEKLFF	TGCGCCAGCAGTTACGACAGGGTTGAAAAACTGTTTTTT
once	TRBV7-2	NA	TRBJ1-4	CASSLGASAGTNEKLFF	TGTGCCAGCAGCTTAGGGGCATCGGCGGGAACTAATGAAAAACTGTTTTTT
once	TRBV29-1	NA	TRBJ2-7	CSGQATGAYEQYF	TGCAGCGGCCAGGCCACTGGGGCCTACGAGCAGTACTTC
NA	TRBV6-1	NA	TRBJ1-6	CASSEDSLSSYNSPLHF	TGTGCCAGCAGTGAGGACAGCCTGAGCTCCTATAATTCACCCCTCCACTTT
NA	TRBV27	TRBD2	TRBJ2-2	CASSFSRQGGTGELFF	TGTGCCAGCAGTTTTTCGCGGCAGGGAGGGACCGGGGAGCTGTTTTTT
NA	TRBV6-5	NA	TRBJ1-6	CASKEGRVASPLHF	TGTGCCAGCAAGGAGGGCAGGGTGGCTTCACCCCTCCACTTT
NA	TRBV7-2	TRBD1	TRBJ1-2	CASSLGGQGALGYTF	TGTGCCAGCAGCTTAGGAGGGCAGGGGGCGCTTGGCTACACCTTC
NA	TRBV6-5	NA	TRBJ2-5	CASSYSTGMGQETQYF	TGTGCCAGCAGTTACTCGACAGGAATGGGGCAAGAGACCCAGTACTTC
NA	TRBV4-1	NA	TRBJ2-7	CASSQDYFKDTSYEQYF	TGCGCCAGCAGCCAAGACTATTTTAAGGACACCTCCTACGAGCAGTACTTC
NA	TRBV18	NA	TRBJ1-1	CASSPGQGLTEAFF	TGTGCCAGCTCACCGGGCCAGGGGCTCACTGAAGCTTTCTTT
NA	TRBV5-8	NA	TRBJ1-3	CASSLGRLSSGNTIYF	TGTGCCAGCAGCCTGGGACGTCTAAGCTCTGGAAACACCATATATTTT
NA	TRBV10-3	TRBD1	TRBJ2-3	CAIGWTGENTQYF	TGTGCCATCGGTTGGACAGGGGAAAATACGCAGTATTTT
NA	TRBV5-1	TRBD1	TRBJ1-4	CASCRDRAATNEKLFF	TGCGCCAGCTGCCGGGACAGGGCCGCAACTAATGAAAAACTGTTTTTT
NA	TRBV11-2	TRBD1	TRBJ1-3	CASSLATGFAGNTIYF	TGTGCCAGCAGCTTAGCGACAGGGTTTGCTGGAAACACCATATATTTT
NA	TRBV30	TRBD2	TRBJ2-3	CAWSDGTSRTQYF	TGTGCCTGGAGTGATGGGACTAGCAGGACGCAGTATTTT
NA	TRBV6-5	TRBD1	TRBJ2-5	CASSPGTGRETQYF	TGTGCCAGCAGCCCAGGGACAGGGAGAGAGACCCAGTACTTC
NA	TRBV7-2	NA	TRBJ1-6	CASSRTWYNSPLHF	TGTGCCAGCAGTCGTACATGGTATAATTCACCCCTCCACTTT
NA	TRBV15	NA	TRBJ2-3	CATSRDYQGTDTQYF	TGTGCCACCAGCAGAGATTACCAGGGCACAGATACGCAGTATTTT
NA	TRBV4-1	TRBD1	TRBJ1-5	CASSQDSTGLYQPQHF	TGCGCCAGCAGCCAAGATTCGACAGGGTTGTATCAGCCCCAGCATTTT
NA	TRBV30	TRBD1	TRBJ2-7	CAWSGGQGVPSYEQYF	TGTGCCTGGAGCGGGGGACAGGGGGTTCCCTCCTACGAGCAGTACTTC
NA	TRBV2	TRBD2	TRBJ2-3	CASSEASGKDTQYF	TGTGCCAGCAGTGAAGCCAGCGGGAAGGATACGCAGTATTTT
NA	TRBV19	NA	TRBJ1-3	CASSIQGGNGNTIYF	TGTGCCAGTAGTATACAGGGAGGGAATGGAAACACCATATATTTT